The T cell receptor beta chain described here comes from a study of T cells in Graves' hyperthyroidism and ophthalmopathy. Amplification yielded TCR beta CDR3 regions, with RNA transcripts as the source. HTBI primers were employed in a first-round RT-PCR of the TCR CDR3. TCRdb processed the multiplex PCR reads anew with MiXCR; each CDR3 protein has one entry. The sample records roughly 110,000 distinct CDR3 sequences, roughly 15% being singletons. Stable disease denoted Graves' hyperthyroidism without ophthalmopathy progression within 18 months. Diagnosis rested on symptoms, serum thyroxine and TRAb, thyroid ultrasound, and orbital computed tomography. PBMCs were sourced from more than 7.5 ml fresh peripheral blood. The germline gives CDR1 DFQATT, CDR2 SNEGSKA (reference sequence). The CDR3 consists of 18 residues. V lost 0 bases and J lost 3, with 20 bases in between. This clonotype was seen ten or more times.

Input material: blood. The source of this sequence is a woman between 50 and 59 years old with Graves' hyperthyroidism. This chain uses TRBV20-1 with TRBJ1-4; perhaps TRBD1 as D (5 bases). CDR3 nucleotide sequence: TGCAGTGCTAGAGATCATTTGGGGCGGGGAGGCTCTAATGAAAAACTGTTTTTT. Its translation is CSARDHLGRGGSNEKLFF.